What follows are 29 T cell receptor beta chains derived from one specimen sequenced in a study of T cells in Graves' hyperthyroidism and ophthalmopathy. TCR beta CDR3 region amplification was performed from RNA transcripts. Carried out on the TCR CDR3, a first-round RT-PCR used the HTBI primer set. TCRdb re-called the multiplex PCR reads through MiXCR, storing one row per CDR3 protein. The repertoire holds over 500,000 distinct CDR3 sequences, with 14% as singletons. Sequenced: blood. The receptors were gathered from a woman in her thirties or forties with Graves' hyperthyroidism.

As for this clonotype: A much larger clone differs by one base, so this may be a read error. The chain joins TRBV2 to TRBJ2-7; D possibly corresponds to TRBD1 (5 bases). The CDR3 length is 12 residues. CDR1 SNHLY and CDR2 FYNNEI come from the germline V gene. V lost 7 bases and J lost 3, with 10 bases in between. CDR3 loop: CASNPGYYEQYF. In DNA, the CDR3 is TGTGCCAGCAATCCAGGGTACTACGAGCAGTACTTC. The variable domain in full, completed from reference TRBV2 and TRBJ2-7, reads EPEVTQTPSHQVTQMGQEVILRCVPISNHLYFYWYRQILGQKVEFLVSFYNNEISEKSEIFDDQFSVERPDGSNFTLKIRSTKLEDSAMYFCASNPGYYEQYFGPGTRLTVT.

This clonotype was found many times. The chain uses TRBV20-1 and TRBJ1-1; TRBD1 might be the D (6 bases). The CDR3 has 14 residues. V was cut by 3 bases and J by 7 bases, with 18 bases left in between. CDR1 and CDR2 from the germline V gene are DFQATT and SNEGSKA (reference sequence). DNA for the CDR3: TGCAGTGCTAGCAAGCTCACAGGGCGAAGTGAAGCTTTCTTT. Protein: CSASKLTGRSEAFF.

The rearrangement links TRBV20-1 to TRBJ1-5, with 12 bases matching TRBD1. The CDR3 length is 15 residues. The germline V gene encodes CDR1 DFQATT and CDR2 SNEGSKA (reference sequence). The V and J ends lost 6 bases and 6 bases, in that order; junction bases with no gene match: 9. Here the CDR3 DNA reads TGCAGTGCAGTTCAGGGACAGGGGGCCACTCAGCCCCAGCATTTT. Translating gives CSAVQGQGATQPQHF.

On this clonotype: This may come from a read error, since a much larger clone is one base off. The chain employs TRBV13 and TRBJ1-6; possible D gene TRBD1, 5 bases. CDR1 is PRHDT and CDR2 is FYEKMQ in the germline V gene (reference sequence). This CDR3 comprises 13 residues. V was shortened by 5 bases and J by 10 bases, with 12 bases between the two germline ends. Here the CDR3 DNA reads TGTGCCAGCAGCCGACTCGGGGACTCACCCCTCCACTTT. It translates to CASSRLGDSPLHF.

DNA for the CDR3: TGTGCCAGCAGCTTGGTCAGCACGGGGACTGAAGCTTTCTTT. Its translation is CASSLVSTGTEAFF. V and J are TRBV11-2 and TRBJ1-1; D is undetermined. Looked up from germline, CDR1 is SGHAT and CDR2 is FQNNGV. There are 14 residues in the CDR3. Trimming took 3 bases from V and 5 from J, leaving 13 bases between them.

This clonotype showed up many times. The V call is TRBV20-1, the J call TRBJ1-6; weak D call: TRBD1 (6 bases). Germline V gene lookup returns CDR1 DFQATT and CDR2 SNEGSKA (reference sequence). The CDR3 totals 14 residues. Trimming removed 6 bases from V and 8 bases from J, with 17 bases in between. CDR3 coding DNA: TGCAGTGCAGACCCGGGGCAGGGGTATTCACCCCTCCACTTT. Translation: CSADPGQGYSPLHF.

The J gene is TRBJ1-5, the V gene TRBV9; D may be TRBD1 (5 bases). The CDR3 contains 14 residues. Trimming cost V 0 bases and J 7 bases, with 11 bases left between them. Germline V gene data show CDR1 as SGDLS and CDR2 as YYNGEE. The CDR3 sequence is CASSVEAGPQPQHF. The CDR3 nucleotides read TGTGCCAGCAGCGTAGAGGCAGGGCCCCAGCCCCAGCATTTT.

The rearrangement uses TRBV2 and TRBJ2-7; D uncertain. The CDR3 spans 14 residues. Trimming cost V 4 bases and J 1 base, with 11 bases left between them. CDR1 is SNHLY and CDR2 is FYNNEI in the germline V gene. The CDR3 is CASSVRSGSYEQYF. The CDR3 DNA follows: TGTGCCAGCAGTGTTCGGAGTGGGTCCTACGAGCAGTACTTC.

The chain employs TRBV29-1 and TRBJ2-1; D call uncertain. Trimming took 2 bases from V and 5 from J, leaving 10 bases between them. Germline V CDR1 and CDR2: SQVTM, ANQGSEA. The CDR3 consists of 13 residues. The CDR3 here is CSVERIPHNEQFF. The CDR3 DNA follows: TGCAGCGTTGAACGGATTCCCCACAATGAGCAGTTCTTC.

This clonotype was counted many times. V is TRBV3-1 and J is TRBJ2-3, with D perhaps matching TRBD2 (6 bases). Trimming took off 1 base at V and 6 bases at J, with 17 bases between the two ends. Germline CDR1 is LGHDT and CDR2 is YNNKEL (reference sequence). CDR3 length: 16 residues. For the CDR3, the DNA is TGTGCCAGCAGCCAAGGGAGTCGCGGGATACGGGATACGCAGTATTTT. Translated: CASSQGSRGIRDTQYF.

The chain is built from TRBV7-8 and TRBJ1-4; 10 bases line up with TRBD1. This CDR3 has 17 residues. V lost 5 bases to trimming and J lost 3 bases; unmatched junction nucleotides: 9. The V gene's germline CDR1 is SGHVS and CDR2 FQNEAQ. The CDR3, as DNA: TGTGCCAGCAGCCCCGGGACAGGGGCCCTATCTAATGAAAAACTGTTTTTT. Translation gives CASSPGTGALSNEKLFF. The complete variable domain, with remaining parts taken from reference TRBV7-8 and TRBJ1-4, reads GAGVSQSPRYKVAKRGQDVALRCDPISGHVSLFWYQQALGQGPEFLTYFQNEAQLDKSGLPSDRFFAERPEGSVSTLKIQRTQQEDSAVYLCASSPGTGALSNEKLFFGSGTQLSVL.

This clonotype occurred many times. V is TRBV27 and J is TRBJ2-1; possibly TRBD2 for D (6 bases). Per the germline V gene, CDR1 is MNHEY and CDR2 is SMNVEV (reference sequence). The V end was cut by 5 bases, the J end by 4 bases, with 12 bases between. The CDR3 consists of 14 residues. The CDR3 reads CASSGGSWYNEQFF. CDR3 in DNA: TGTGCCAGCAGTGGGGGGAGTTGGTACAATGAGCAGTTCTTC.

The V gene is TRBV5-1, the J gene TRBJ2-3, with D possibly TRBD1 on 5 matching bases. The CDR3 totals 14 residues. Trimming took 1 base from V and 5 from J, leaving 11 bases between them. CDR1 SGHRS and CDR2 YFSETQ come from the germline V gene. The DNA for the CDR3 is TGCGCCAGCAGCTTGACATTTCAGGGAGATACGCAGTATTTT. As protein: CASSLTFQGDTQYF. Full variable domain (remainder filled in from reference TRBV5-1 and TRBJ2-3): KAGVTQTPRYLIKTRGQQVTLSCSPISGHRSVSWYQQTPGQGLQFLFEYFSETQRNKGNFPGRFSGRQFSNSRSEMNVSTLELGDSALYLCASSLTFQGDTQYFGPGTRLTVL.

This clonotype was recorded at least ten times. The J gene is TRBJ2-5, the V gene TRBV5-1; 9 bases match TRBD1. Trimming cost V 4 bases and J 0 bases; bases outside gene matches: 1. The CDR3 length is 14 residues. The germline V gene has CDR1 SGHRS and CDR2 YFSETQ. The CDR3 reads CASSGQGYQETQYF. In DNA form, the CDR3 reads TGCGCCAGCAGCGGACAGGGGTACCAAGAGACCCAGTACTTC.

This clonotype was seen at least ten times. The chain employs TRBV29-1 and TRBJ2-4; 7 positions agree with TRBD1. Germline CDR1 SQVTM, CDR2 ANQGSEA. The CDR3 spans 15 residues. V shed 5 bases and J 1 base; nucleotides not matched to a gene: 8. CDR3 protein: CSVTGQDHAKNIQYF. DNA for the CDR3: TGCAGCGTTACAGGACAGGACCACGCCAAAAACATTCAGTACTTC.

This clonotype was seen a few times. The chain links TRBV10-1 to TRBJ1-4, with TRBD1 as a possible D gene (6 bases). V lost 0 bases, J lost 8 bases, and 10 bases lay in between. CDR3 length equals 14 residues. The germline V gene encodes CDR1 WNHNN and CDR2 SYGVQD (reference sequence). The CDR3 spells CASSESAGEEKLFF. DNA for the CDR3: TGCGCCAGCAGTGAGTCGGCAGGGGAGGAAAAACTGTTTTTT.

This clonotype was observed a few times. The gene calls are TRBV19 and TRBJ2-7; tentatively, D is TRBD1 or TRBD2 (6 bases each). The germline V gene encodes CDR1 LNHDA and CDR2 SQIVND (reference sequence). The CDR3 runs 16 residues. V was shortened by 0 bases and J by 2 bases, with 14 bases between the two germline ends. CDR3 protein: CASSIDLVGGPYEQYF. CDR3 bases: TGTGCCAGTAGTATAGATTTGGTAGGGGGGCCCTACGAGCAGTACTTC.

This clonotype came up a few times. V is TRBV6-1 and J is TRBJ2-1; D is perhaps TRBD2 (5 bases). Trimming cost V 2 bases and J 8 bases, with 13 bases left between them. Germline V gene data show CDR1 as MNHNS and CDR2 as SASEGT. This CDR3 contains 14 residues. Here the CDR3 reads CASSEMGPSHEQFF. The CDR3 DNA sequence: TGTGCCAGCAGTGAAATGGGTCCTAGCCATGAGCAGTTCTTC.

This chain joins TRBV6-2 or TRBV6-3 and TRBJ2-2; 7 bases map to TRBD1. The CDR3 is 17 residues long. Trimming at V came to 6 bases and at J to 1 base, leaving 11 bases not matched to a gene. Germline V gene data show CDR1 as MNHEY and CDR2 as SVGEGT. CDR3 protein: CASSSGRGQRNTGELFF. CDR3 nucleotide sequence: TGTGCCAGCAGCTCCGGACGGGGACAGCGGAACACCGGGGAGCTGTTTTTT.

This clonotype appeared many times. The V call is TRBV28, the J call TRBJ1-3, with D uncertain. V was trimmed by 0 bases and J by 0 bases, leaving 9 bases between them. CDR1 and CDR2 (germline): MDHEN, SYDVKM. The CDR3 is 16 amino acids. CDR3 loop: CASSLWSGNSGNTIYF. Here the CDR3 DNA reads TGTGCCAGCAGTTTATGGTCCGGAAACTCTGGAAACACCATATATTTT.

This clonotype was seen many times. CDR3 protein: CASSLPPGFGHHGYTF. The CDR3 nucleotides are TGTGCCAGCAGTCTCCCTCCCGGGTTCGGGCATCATGGCTACACCTTC. V is TRBV28 and J is TRBJ1-2; D ambiguous. The CDR3 length is 16 residues. The germline CDR1 and CDR2 sequences are MDHEN and SYDVKM. V lost 5 bases and J 6 bases, leaving 22 bases between the germline ends.

CDR3 residues: CASSFERNTGELFF. CDR3 DNA: TGTGCCAGCAGTTTTGAACGGAACACCGGGGAGCTGTTTTTT. This chain links TRBV12-3 or TRBV12-4 with TRBJ2-2; D call uncertain. The length of the CDR3 is 14 residues. Between the trimmed V and J ends, which lost 3 bases and 1 base, there was a span of 6 bases.

This clonotype was counted only a few times. The chain recombines TRBV5-1 with TRBJ2-1; the match to TRBD2 covers 11 bases. The J segment lost 3 bases and the V segment lost 1 base, leaving 3 bases of the junction unmatched. Germline-derived CDR1 and CDR2 are SGHRS and YFSETQ. The CDR3 has 16 residues. The CDR3 sequence is CASSLTSGSIYNEQFF. In DNA form, the CDR3 reads TGCGCCAGCAGCTTGACTAGCGGGAGTATCTACAATGAGCAGTTCTTC.

This clonotype has at least ten counts. V and J are TRBV27 and TRBJ1-5; possible D gene TRBD1, 5 bases. The CDR3 runs 14 residues. From germline, CDR1 is MNHEY and CDR2 SMNVEV (reference sequence). With 6 bases removed from V and 7 bases from J, the gap between germline ends came to 16 bases. As DNA, the CDR3 is TGTGCCAGCAGACGGGACGTTAACTGGCAGCCCCAGCATTTT. Residues: CASRRDVNWQPQHF.

Here the CDR3 DNA reads TGTGCCACTTCTGGGCCACCGGGGGGCGGCGAGCAGTACTTC. It specifies CATSGPPGGGEQYF. This chain uses TRBV24-1 with TRBJ2-7, with D possibly being TRBD2 (7 bases). V lost 10 bases, J lost 6 bases, and 21 bases lay in between. The CDR3 spans 14 residues. CDR1 is KGHDR and CDR2 is SFDVKD in the germline V gene.

This clonotype was seen repeatedly, ten times or more. The chain has TRBV12-3 or TRBV12-4 and TRBJ1-1; D is uncertain. The CDR3 runs to 13 residues. V gave up 3 bases and J gave up 4 bases, with 9 bases separating them. CDR3 in amino acids: CASSFWRSTEAFF. Written as DNA, the CDR3 is TGTGCCAGCAGTTTCTGGAGGAGCACTGAAGCTTTCTTT.

This clonotype was seen repeatedly, ten times or more. The V gene is TRBV2, the J gene TRBJ1-2; a weak D match, TRBD1 (5 bases). Germline V gives CDR1 SNHLY, CDR2 FYNNEI. Trimming shortened V by 3 bases and J by 1 base, and 15 bases separated the two germline ends. There are 16 residues in the CDR3. In DNA, the CDR3 is TGTGCCAGCAGTGATCCAGGGCAGGATTTTAACTATGGCTACACCTTC. Amino acid sequence: CASSDPGQDFNYGYTF.

This clonotype was recorded at least ten times. This chain joins TRBV5-1 and TRBJ1-1; unclear D gene. V lost 4 bases and J lost 0, with 10 bases in between. The CDR3 is 14 residues long. Germline V gene lookup returns CDR1 SGHRS and CDR2 YFSETQ. CDR3 sequence: CASSDATVNTEAFF. Written as DNA, the CDR3 is TGCGCCAGCAGCGACGCCACAGTGAACACTGAAGCTTTCTTT.

The V gene is TRBV11-2, the J gene TRBJ1-4; possible D gene TRBD1, 6 bases. Per germline, CDR1 SGHAT and CDR2 FQNNGV. Trimming stripped 1 base from V and 7 bases from J, with 25 bases between. The CDR3 runs 19 residues. The CDR3 loop is CASSLVGRGRRTGTEKLFF. The CDR3 bases are TGTGCCAGCAGCTTAGTCGGTAGGGGGAGGAGGACCGGGACTGAAAAACTGTTTTTT. Looking up the rest from reference TRBV11-2 and TRBJ1-4 gives the full variable domain: EAGVAQSPRYKIIEKRQSVAFWCNPISGHATLYWYQQILGQGPKLLIQFQNNGVVDDSQLPKDRFSAERLKGVDSTLKIQPAKLEDSAVYLCASSLVGRGRRTGTEKLFFGSGTQLSVL.